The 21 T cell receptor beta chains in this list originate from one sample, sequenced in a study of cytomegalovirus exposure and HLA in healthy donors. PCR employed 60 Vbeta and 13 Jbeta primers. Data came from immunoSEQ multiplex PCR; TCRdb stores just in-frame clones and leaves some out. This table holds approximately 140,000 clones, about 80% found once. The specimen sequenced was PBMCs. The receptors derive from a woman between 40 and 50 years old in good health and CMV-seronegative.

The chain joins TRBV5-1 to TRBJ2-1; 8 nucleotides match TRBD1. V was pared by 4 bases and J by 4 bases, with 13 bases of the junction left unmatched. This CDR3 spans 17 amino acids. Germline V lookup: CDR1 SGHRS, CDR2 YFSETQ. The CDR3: CASSTPAGQAMYNEQFF. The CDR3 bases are TGCGCCAGCAGCACCCCCGCGGGACAGGCTATGTACAATGAGCAGTTCTTC. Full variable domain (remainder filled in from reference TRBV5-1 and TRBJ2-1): KAGVTQTPRYLIKTRGQQVTLSCSPISGHRSVSWYQQTPGQGLQFLFEYFSETQRNKGNFPGRFSGRQFSNSRSEMNVSTLELGDSALYLCASSTPAGQAMYNEQFFGPGTRLTVL.

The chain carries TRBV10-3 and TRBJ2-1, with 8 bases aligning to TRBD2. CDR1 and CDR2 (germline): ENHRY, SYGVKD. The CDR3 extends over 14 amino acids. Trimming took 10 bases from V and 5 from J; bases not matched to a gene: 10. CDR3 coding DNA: TGTGCCACCCTAGGACTAGCAGAAGACAATGAGCAGTTCTTC. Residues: CATLGLAEDNEQFF.

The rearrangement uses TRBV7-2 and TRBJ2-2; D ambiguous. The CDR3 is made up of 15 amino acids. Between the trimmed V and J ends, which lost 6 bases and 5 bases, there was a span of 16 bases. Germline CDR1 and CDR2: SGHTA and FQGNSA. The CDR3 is CASRNPRLGTGELFF. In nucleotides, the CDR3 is TGTGCCAGCAGGAACCCCCGCCTCGGGACCGGGGAGCTGTTTTTT.

CDR3 loop: CAWSGTSGRSGTQYF. CDR3 coding DNA: TGTGCCTGGAGTGGGACTAGCGGGAGGAGCGGTACGCAGTATTTT. The chain has TRBV30 and TRBJ2-3, with 14 bases aligning to TRBD2. Germline V gene data show CDR1 as GTSNPN and CDR2 as SVGIG (reference sequence). The CDR3 contains 15 residues. J gave up 8 bases and V 1 base, and 5 bases lay outside the gene matches. Based on the CDR3 plus reference TRBV30 and TRBJ2-3, the full variable domain is SQTIHQWPATLVQPVGSPLSLECTVEGTSNPNLYWYRQAAGRGLQLLFYSVGIGQISSEVPQNLSASRPQDRQFILSSKKLLLSDSGFYLCAWSGTSGRSGTQYFGPGTRLTVL.

For the CDR3, the DNA is TGTGCCAGCAGCACCAATAGCCAGGGCTACGAGCAGTACTTC. Translated: CASSTNSQGYEQYF. The rearrangement joins TRBV7-2 to TRBJ2-7; D might be TRBD1 (5 bases). The V gene lost 5 bases and the J gene lost 3 bases, with 14 bases spanning the gap. There are 14 residues in the CDR3. CDR1 is SGHTA, CDR2 FQGNSA, per germline.

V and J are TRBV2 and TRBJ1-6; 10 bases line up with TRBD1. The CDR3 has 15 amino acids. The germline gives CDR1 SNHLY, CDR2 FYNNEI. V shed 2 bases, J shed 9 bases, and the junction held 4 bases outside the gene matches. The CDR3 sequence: CASSESGQGSSPLHF. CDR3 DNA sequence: TGTGCCAGCAGTGAATCGGGACAGGGGTCTTCACCCCTCCACTTT.

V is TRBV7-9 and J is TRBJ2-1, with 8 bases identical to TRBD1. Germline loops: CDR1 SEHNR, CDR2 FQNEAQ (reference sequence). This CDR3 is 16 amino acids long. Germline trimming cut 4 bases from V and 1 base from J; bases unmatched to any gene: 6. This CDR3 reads CASSSRTGISYNEQFF. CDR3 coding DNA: TGTGCCAGCAGCTCCCGGACAGGGATTTCCTACAATGAGCAGTTCTTC.

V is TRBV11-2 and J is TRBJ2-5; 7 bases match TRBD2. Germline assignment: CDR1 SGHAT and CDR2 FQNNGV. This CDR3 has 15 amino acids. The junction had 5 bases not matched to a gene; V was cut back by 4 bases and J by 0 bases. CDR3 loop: CASSYWGGYQETQYF. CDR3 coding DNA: TGTGCCAGCAGCTATTGGGGGGGGTACCAAGAGACCCAGTACTTC.

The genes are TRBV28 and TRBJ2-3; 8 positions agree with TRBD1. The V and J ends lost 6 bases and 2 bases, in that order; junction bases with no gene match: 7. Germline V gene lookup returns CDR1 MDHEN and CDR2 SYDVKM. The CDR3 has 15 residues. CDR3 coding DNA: TGTGCCAGCAGCCGTGACAGGGGTTACACAGATACGCAGTATTTT. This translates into CASSRDRGYTDTQYF.

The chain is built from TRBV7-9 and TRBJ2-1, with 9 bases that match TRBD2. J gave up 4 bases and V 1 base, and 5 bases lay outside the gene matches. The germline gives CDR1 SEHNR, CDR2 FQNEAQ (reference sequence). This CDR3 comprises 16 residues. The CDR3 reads CASSLGGGRGYNEQFF. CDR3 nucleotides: TGTGCCAGCAGCTTAGGGGGCGGGAGGGGTTACAATGAGCAGTTCTTC.

This chain's CDR3 is CASSLGIAGGTQYF. CDR3 DNA sequence: TGTGCCAGCAGTTTGGGGATAGCGGGAGGTACGCAGTATTTT. The chain joins TRBV27 to TRBJ2-3, with 10 bases lining up with TRBD2. This CDR3 is 14 amino acids long. J lost 8 bases, V lost 3 bases, and 5 bases had no gene match. Germline CDR1 is MNHEY and CDR2 is SMNVEV (reference sequence).

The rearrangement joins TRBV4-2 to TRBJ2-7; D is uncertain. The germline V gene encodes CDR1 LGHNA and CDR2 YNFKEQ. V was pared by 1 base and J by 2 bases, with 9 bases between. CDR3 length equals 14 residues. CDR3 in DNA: TGTGCCAGCAGCCAAGCGGCAGGAACCTACGAGCAGTACTTC. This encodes CASSQAAGTYEQYF.

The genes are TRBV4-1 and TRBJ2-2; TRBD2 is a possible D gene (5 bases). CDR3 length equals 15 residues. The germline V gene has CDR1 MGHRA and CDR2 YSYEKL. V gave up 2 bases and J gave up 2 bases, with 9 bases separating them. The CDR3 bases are TGCGCCAGCAGCCAAAGGCTAGCCAACACCGGGGAGCTGTTTTTT. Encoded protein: CASSQRLANTGELFF.

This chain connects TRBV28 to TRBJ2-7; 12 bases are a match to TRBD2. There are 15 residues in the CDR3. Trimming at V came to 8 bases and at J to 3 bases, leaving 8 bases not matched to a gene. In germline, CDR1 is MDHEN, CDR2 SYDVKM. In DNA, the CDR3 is TGTGCCAGCGGGACTCTAGCGGGAGGGATCTACGAGCAGTACTTC. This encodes CASGTLAGGIYEQYF.

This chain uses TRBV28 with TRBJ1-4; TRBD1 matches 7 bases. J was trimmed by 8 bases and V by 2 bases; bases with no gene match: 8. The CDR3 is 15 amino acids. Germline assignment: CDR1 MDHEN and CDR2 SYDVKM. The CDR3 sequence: CASSLRDRVWEKLFF. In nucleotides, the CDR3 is TGTGCCAGCAGTTTACGCGACAGGGTATGGGAAAAACTGTTTTTT.

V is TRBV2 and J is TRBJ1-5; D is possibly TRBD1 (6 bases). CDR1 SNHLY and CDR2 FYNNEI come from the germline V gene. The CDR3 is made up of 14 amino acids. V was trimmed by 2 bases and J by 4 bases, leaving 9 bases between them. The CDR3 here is CASSERQANQPQHF. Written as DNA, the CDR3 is TGTGCCAGCAGTGAACGACAGGCAAATCAGCCCCAGCATTTT.

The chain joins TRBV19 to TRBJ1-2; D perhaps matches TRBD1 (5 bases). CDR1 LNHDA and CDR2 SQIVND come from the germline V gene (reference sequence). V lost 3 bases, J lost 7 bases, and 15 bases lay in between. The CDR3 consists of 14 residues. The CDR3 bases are TGTGCCAGTAGTATCTCGGTTGGGGCGTTTGGCTACACCTTC. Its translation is CASSISVGAFGYTF. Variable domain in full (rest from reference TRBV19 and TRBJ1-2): DGGITQSPKYLFRKEGQNVTLSCEQNLNHDAMYWYRQDPGQGLRLIYYSQIVNDFQKGDIAEGYSVSREKKESFPLTVTSAQKNPTAFYLCASSISVGAFGYTFGSGTRLTVV.

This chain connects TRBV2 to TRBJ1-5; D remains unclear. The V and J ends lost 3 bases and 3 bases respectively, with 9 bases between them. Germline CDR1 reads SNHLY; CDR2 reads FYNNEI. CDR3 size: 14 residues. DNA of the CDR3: TGTGCCAGCAGTGAGAACAGCAACAATCAGCCCCAGCATTTT. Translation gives CASSENSNNQPQHF.

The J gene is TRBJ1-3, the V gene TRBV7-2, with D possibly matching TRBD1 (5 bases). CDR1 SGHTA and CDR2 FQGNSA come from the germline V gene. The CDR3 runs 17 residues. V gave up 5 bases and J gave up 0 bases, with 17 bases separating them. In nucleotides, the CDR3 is TGTGCCAGCAGCCGACAGCCGTACAGGAGCTCTGGAAACACCATATATTTT. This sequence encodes CASSRQPYRSSGNTIYF.

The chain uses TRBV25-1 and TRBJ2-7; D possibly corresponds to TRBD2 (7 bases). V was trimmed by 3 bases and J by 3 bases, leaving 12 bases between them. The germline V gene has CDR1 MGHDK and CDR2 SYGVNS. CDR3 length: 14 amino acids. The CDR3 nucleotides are TGTGCCAGCAGTGACTCGCGGGGGCACTACGAGCAGTACTTC. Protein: CASSDSRGHYEQYF.

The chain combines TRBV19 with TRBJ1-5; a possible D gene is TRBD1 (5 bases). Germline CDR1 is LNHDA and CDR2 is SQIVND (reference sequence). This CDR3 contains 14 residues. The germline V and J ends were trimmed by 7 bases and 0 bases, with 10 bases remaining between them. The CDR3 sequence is CASMVRDSNQPQHF. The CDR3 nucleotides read TGTGCCAGTATGGTCAGGGATAGCAATCAGCCCCAGCATTTT.